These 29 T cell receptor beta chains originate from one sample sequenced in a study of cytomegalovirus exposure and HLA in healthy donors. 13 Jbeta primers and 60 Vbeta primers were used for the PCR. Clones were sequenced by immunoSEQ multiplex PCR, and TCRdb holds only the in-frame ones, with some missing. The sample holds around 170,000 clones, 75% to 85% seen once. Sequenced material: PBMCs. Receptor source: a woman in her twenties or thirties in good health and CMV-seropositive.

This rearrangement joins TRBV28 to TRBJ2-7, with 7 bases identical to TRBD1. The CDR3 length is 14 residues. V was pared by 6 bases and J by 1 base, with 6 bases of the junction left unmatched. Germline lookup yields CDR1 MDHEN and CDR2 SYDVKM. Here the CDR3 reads CASSQDRVSYEQYF. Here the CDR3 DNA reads TGTGCCAGCAGCCAAGACAGGGTATCCTACGAGCAGTACTTC.

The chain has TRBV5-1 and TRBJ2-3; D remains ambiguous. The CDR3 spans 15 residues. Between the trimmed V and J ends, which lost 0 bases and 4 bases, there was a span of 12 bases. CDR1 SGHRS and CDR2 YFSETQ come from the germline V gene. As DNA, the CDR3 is TGCGCCAGCAGCTTGGGTTCCGGAGACCCAGATACGCAGTATTTT. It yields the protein CASSLGSGDPDTQYF.

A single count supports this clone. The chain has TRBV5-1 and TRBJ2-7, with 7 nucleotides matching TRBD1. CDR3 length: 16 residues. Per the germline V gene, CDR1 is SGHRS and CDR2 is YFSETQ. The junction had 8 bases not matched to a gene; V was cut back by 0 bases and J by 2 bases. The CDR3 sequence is CASSLAPGQNPYEQYF. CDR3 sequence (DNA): TGCGCCAGCAGCTTGGCCCCGGGACAGAATCCCTACGAGCAGTACTTC.

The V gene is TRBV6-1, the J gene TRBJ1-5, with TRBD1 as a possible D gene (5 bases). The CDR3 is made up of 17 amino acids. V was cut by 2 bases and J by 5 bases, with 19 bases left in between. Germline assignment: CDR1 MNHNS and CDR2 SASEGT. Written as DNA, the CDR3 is TGTGCCAGCAGTGAACTCTCGGGGGGGGATACAGATCAGCCCCAGCATTTT. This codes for CASSELSGGDTDQPQHF.

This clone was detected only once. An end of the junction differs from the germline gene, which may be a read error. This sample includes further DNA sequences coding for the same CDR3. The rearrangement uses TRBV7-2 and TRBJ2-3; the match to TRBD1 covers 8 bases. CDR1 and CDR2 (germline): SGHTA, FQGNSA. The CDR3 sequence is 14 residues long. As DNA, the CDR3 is TGTGCCAGCAGCTTCACAGGGGGAATGGATACACAGTATTTT. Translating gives CASSFTGGMDTQYF.

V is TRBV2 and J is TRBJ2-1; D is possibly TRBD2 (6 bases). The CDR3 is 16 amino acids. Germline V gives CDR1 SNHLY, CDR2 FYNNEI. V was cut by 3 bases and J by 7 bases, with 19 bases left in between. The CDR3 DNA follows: TGTGCCAGCAGTGAGGCTAGCGATCTTATAAAGAATGAGCAGTTCTTC. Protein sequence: CASSEASDLIKNEQFF.

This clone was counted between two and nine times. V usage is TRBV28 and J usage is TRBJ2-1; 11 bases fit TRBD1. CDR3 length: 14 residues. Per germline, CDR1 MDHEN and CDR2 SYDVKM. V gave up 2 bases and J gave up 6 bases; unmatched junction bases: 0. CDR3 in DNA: TGTGCCAGCAGTTTAGGGACAGGGGGCAATGAGCAGTTCTTC. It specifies CASSLGTGGNEQFF.

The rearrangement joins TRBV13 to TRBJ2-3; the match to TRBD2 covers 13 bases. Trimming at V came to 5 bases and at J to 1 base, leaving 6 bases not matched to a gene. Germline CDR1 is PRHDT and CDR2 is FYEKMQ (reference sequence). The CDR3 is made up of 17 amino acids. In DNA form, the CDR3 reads TGTGCCAGCAGCCTCAGGACTAGCGGGGGTCGCACAGATACGCAGTATTTT. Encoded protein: CASSLRTSGGRTDTQYF.

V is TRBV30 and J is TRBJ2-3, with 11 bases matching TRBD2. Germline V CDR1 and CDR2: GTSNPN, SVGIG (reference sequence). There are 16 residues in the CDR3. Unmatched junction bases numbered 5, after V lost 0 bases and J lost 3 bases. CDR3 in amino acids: CAWSVIAGGRTDTQYF. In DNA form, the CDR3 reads TGTGCCTGGAGTGTAATAGCGGGGGGGCGAACAGATACGCAGTATTTT.

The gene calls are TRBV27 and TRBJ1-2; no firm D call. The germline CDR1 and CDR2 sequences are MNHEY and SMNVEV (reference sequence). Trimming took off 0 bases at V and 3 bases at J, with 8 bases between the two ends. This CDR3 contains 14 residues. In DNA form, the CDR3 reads TGTGCCAGCAGTTTATCGCCCCGGGACTATGGCTACACCTTC. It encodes CASSLSPRDYGYTF.

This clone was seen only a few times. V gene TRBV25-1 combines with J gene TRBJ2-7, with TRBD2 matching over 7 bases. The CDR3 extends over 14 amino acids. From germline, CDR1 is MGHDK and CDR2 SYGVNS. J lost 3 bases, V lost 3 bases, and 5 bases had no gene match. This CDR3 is CASSDWGGSYEQYF. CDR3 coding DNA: TGTGCCAGCAGTGATTGGGGGGGGAGCTACGAGCAGTACTTC.

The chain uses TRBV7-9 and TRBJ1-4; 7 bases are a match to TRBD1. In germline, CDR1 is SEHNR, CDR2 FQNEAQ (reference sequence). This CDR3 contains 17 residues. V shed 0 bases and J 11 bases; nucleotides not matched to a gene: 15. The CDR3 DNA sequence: TGTGCCAGCAGCTTAGCGGGGCGACAGGGCCGATTAAGGAAACTGTTTTTT. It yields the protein CASSLAGRQGRLRKLFF.

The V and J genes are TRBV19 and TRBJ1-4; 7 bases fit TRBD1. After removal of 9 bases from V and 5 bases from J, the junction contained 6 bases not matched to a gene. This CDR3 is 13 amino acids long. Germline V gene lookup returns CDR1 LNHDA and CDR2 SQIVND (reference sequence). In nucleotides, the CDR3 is TGTGCCAGCCGGGACAGAATAAATGAAAAACTGTTTTTT. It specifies CASRDRINEKLFF.

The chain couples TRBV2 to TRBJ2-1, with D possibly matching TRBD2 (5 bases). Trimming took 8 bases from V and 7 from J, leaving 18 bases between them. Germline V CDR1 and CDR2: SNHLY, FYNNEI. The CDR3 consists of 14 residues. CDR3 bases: TGTGCCAGCTGCCTTGGCCGGGGTCTGAATGAGCAGTTCTTC. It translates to CASCLGRGLNEQFF.

This CDR3 is CASSLLLPVETDTQYF. CDR3 DNA sequence: TGTGCCAGCAGCTTGCTATTACCCGTGGAGACAGATACGCAGTATTTT. This chain joins TRBV7-9 and TRBJ2-3; D unclear. The CDR3 runs 16 residues. The germline gives CDR1 SEHNR, CDR2 FQNEAQ (reference sequence). V was trimmed by 3 bases and J by 3 bases, leaving 16 bases between them. Complete variable domain (other parts from reference TRBV7-9 and TRBJ2-3): DTGVSQNPRHKITKRGQNVTFRCDPISEHNRLYWYRQTLGQGPEFLTYFQNEAQLEKSRLLSDRFSAERPKGSFSTLEIQRTEQGDSAMYLCASSLLLPVETDTQYFGPGTRLTVL.

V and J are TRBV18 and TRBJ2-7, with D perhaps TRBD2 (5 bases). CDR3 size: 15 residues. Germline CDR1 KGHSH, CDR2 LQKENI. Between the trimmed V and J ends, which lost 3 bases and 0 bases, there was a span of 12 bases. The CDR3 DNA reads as TGTGCCAGCTCACCCCCAAGTCGGGGCTCCTACGAGCAGTACTTC. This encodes CASSPPSRGSYEQYF.

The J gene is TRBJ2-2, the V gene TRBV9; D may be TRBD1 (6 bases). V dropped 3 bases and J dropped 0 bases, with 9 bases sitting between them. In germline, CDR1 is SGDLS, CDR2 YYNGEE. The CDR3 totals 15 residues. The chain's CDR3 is CASSEDSANTGELFF. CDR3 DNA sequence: TGTGCCAGCAGCGAGGACAGCGCGAACACCGGGGAGCTGTTTTTT.

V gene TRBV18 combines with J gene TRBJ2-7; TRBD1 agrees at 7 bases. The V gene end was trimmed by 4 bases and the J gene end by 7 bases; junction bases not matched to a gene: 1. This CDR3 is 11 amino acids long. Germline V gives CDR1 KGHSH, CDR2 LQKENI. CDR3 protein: CASSLDREQYF. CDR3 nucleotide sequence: TGTGCCAGCTCACTGGACAGGGAGCAGTACTTC.

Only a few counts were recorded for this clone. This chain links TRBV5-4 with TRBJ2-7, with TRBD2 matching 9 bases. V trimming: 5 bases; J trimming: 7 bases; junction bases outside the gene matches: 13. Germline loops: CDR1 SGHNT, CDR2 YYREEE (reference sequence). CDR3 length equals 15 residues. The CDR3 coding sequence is TGTGCCAGCAGTAAAAGGGCGGGGGGGCGGCGAGAGCAGTACTTC. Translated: CASSKRAGGRREQYF.

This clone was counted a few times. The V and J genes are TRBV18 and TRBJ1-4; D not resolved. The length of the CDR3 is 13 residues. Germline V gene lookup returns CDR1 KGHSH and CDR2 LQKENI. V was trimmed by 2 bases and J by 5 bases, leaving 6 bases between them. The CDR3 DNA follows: TGTGCCAGCTCACCAAACGGGAATGAAAAACTGTTTTTT. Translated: CASSPNGNEKLFF. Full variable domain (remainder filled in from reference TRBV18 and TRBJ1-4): NAGVMQNPRHLVRRRGQEARLRCSPMKGHSHVYWYRQLPEEGLKFMVYLQKENIIDESGMPKERFSAEFPKEGPSILRIQQVVRGDSAAYFCASSPNGNEKLFFGSGTQLSVL.

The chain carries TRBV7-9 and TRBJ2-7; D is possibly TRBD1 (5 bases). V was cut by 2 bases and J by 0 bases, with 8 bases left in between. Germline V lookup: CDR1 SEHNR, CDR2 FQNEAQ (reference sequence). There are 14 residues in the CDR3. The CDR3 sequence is CASSLQRGSYEQYF. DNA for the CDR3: TGTGCCAGCAGCTTACAAAGGGGCTCCTACGAGCAGTACTTC.

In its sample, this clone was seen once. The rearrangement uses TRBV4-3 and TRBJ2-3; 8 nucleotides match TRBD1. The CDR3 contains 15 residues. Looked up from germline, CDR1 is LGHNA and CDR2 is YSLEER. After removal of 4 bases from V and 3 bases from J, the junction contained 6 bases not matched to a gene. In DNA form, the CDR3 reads TGCGCCAGCAGCCGGGGACAGGCTAGGACAGATACGCAGTATTTT. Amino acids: CASSRGQARTDTQYF.

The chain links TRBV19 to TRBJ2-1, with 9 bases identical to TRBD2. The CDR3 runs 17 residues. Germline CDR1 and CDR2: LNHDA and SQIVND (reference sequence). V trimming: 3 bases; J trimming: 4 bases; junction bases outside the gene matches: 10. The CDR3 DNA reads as TGTGCCAGTAGTATTAAGCTGACTAGCGGAACTTACAATGAGCAGTTCTTC. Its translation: CASSIKLTSGTYNEQFF.

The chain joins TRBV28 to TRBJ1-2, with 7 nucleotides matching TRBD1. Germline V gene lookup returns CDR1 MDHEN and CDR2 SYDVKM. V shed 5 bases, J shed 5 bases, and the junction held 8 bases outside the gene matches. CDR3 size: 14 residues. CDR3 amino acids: CASSPTGVGYGYTF. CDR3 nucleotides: TGTGCCAGCAGTCCAACAGGGGTGGGTTATGGCTACACCTTC.

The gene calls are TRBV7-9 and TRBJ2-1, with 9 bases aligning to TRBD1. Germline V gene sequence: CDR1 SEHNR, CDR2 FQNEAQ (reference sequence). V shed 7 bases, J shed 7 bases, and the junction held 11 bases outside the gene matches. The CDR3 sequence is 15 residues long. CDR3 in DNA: TGTGCCAGCACCGCCCAGGGGACAGGGAGTAATGAGCAGTTCTTC. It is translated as CASTAQGTGSNEQFF.

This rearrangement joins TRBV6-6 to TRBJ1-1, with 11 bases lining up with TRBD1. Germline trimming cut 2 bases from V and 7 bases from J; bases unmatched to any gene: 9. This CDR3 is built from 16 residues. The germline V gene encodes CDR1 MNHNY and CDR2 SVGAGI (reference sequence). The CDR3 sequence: CASSYVPGDRGGEAFF. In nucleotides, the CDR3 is TGTGCCAGCAGTTACGTCCCCGGGGACAGGGGGGGTGAAGCTTTCTTT.

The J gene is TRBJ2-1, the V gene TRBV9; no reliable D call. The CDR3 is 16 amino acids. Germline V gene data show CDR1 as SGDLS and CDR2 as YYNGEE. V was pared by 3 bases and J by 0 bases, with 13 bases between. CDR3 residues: CASSAIDSSSYNEQFF. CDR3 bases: TGTGCCAGCAGCGCCATAGACTCTAGCTCCTACAATGAGCAGTTCTTC.

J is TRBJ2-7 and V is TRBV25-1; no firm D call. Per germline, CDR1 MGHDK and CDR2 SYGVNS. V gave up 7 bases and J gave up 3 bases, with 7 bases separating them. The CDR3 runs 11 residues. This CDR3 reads CASTRHYEQYF. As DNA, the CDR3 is TGTGCCAGCACTCGACACTACGAGCAGTACTTC.

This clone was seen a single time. CDR3 protein: CASSLSIGNTIYF. The CDR3 coding sequence is TGTGCCAGCAGCTTAAGTATCGGGAACACCATATATTTT. The chain employs TRBV9 and TRBJ1-3; D is unresolved. Germline CDR1 is SGDLS and CDR2 is YYNGEE. V was shortened by 4 bases and J by 7 bases, with 12 bases between the two germline ends. CDR3 length: 13 amino acids.